The subject of this entry is one T cell receptor (beta chain). Amplification of TCR beta CDR3 regions was performed using RNA transcripts as template. TCR CDR3 underwent first-round RT-PCR with the HTBI primer set. TCRdb called the multiplex PCR reads again in MiXCR, with one record for every CDR3 protein. The data hold 540,000 or so distinct CDR3 sequences, with under 60% observed a single time. V was shortened by 4 bases and J by 2 bases, with 11 bases between the two germline ends. From germline, CDR1 is SGHTA and CDR2 FQGNSA. This CDR3 has 14 amino acids. This sample was taken from a study of T cells in Graves' hyperthyroidism and ophthalmopathy.

The sample was peripheral blood or thyroid tissue (not recorded which). The clonotype comes from an adult woman with Graves' disease, either hyperthyroidism or ophthalmopathy (not recorded which). The chain links TRBV7-2 to TRBJ1-2; unclear D gene. CDR3 coding DNA: TGTGCCAGCAGCTCCTCGTGGCGGAACTATGGCTACACCTTC. Protein: CASSSSWRNYGYTF.